This T cell receptor beta chain was sequenced in a study of T cells in Graves' hyperthyroidism and ophthalmopathy. This CDR3 has 15 residues. Deletions cut 6 bases from V and 0 bases from J, with 14 bases between. Looked up from germline, CDR1 is KGHSH and CDR2 is LQKENI. Authors of the study amplified TCR beta CDR3 regions from RNA transcripts. The study used the HTBI primer set for a first-round RT-PCR of the TCR CDR3. Each CDR3 protein gets one entry after TCRdb re-called the multiplex PCR reads with MiXCR. The sample carries around 700,000 distinct CDR3 sequences, 15% to 20% recorded once. Diagnoses rested on clinical symptoms, serum thyroxine and TRAb, thyroid ultrasound and orbital computed tomography. The PBMCs studied were ones that came from about 10 ml fresh peripheral blood. There are many counts of this clonotype. Its matching antigen is unknown. General observations from the study: The model foresaw ophthalmopathy a median around 6.4 months prior to onset.

The genes are TRBV18 and TRBJ1-2; D is undetermined. The sample comprised blood. This TCR derives from a woman aged 45 to 65 with Graves' hyperthyroidism that later progressed to Graves' ophthalmopathy. CDR3 loop: CASSPTAAANYGYTF. The DNA of the CDR3 is TGTGCCAGCTCCCCAACAGCGGCTGCTAACTATGGCTACACCTTC.